These 15 T cell receptor beta chains came from one sample sequenced in a study of beta chain features in type 1 diabetes. Reverse transcribing all isolated RNA meant expressed TCRB transcripts were sequenced. The data were produced by immunoSEQ multiplex PCR, yet TCRdb's version contains in-frame clones alone and is incomplete. Of about 280,000 clones in the sample, 14% to 15% were seen once. Their antigens remain unidentified. The study, taken as a whole, reports: Shorter TCRB CDR3s, moderately but significantly so, marked every one of the four CD4+ subsets in Type 1 diabetes patients.

Sequencing was done on a sample of naive CD4+ T cells from blood. The receptor set was obtained from a young man with type 1 diabetes.

The sample holds a few counts of this clone. The V and J genes are TRBV29-1 and TRBJ2-3; TRBD2 is a possible D gene (5 bases). This CDR3 has 15 residues. CDR1 is SQVTM, CDR2 ANQGSEA, per germline. V lost 4 bases, J lost 1 base, and 15 bases lay in between. For the CDR3, the DNA is TGCAGCGTTGCTCTACGGGGTAAAGGCACAGATACGCAGTATTTT. Its translation is CSVALRGKGTDTQYF.

The gene calls are TRBV4-2 and TRBJ1-2; D perhaps matches TRBD1 (6 bases). Germline V gene lookup returns CDR1 LGHNA and CDR2 YNFKEQ. The CDR3 totals 14 residues. The V and J ends lost 1 base and 6 bases respectively, with 12 bases between them. CDR3 protein: CASSQGTVFNGYTF. DNA of the CDR3: TGTGCCAGCAGCCAAGGGACAGTATTTAATGGCTACACCTTC.

This chain connects TRBV28 to TRBJ1-2; no firm D call. The V gene lost 7 bases and the J gene lost 4 bases, with 10 bases spanning the gap. This CDR3 region has 12 residues. Germline CDR1 reads MDHEN; CDR2 reads SYDVKM. CDR3 in amino acids: CASNQQSYGYTF. The CDR3 DNA follows: TGTGCCAGCAACCAACAGAGCTATGGCTACACCTTC.

The rearrangement uses TRBV29-1 and TRBJ1-1; D ambiguous. This CDR3 has 15 residues. Germline assignment: CDR1 SQVTM and CDR2 ANQGSEA. Trimming left V 3 bases short and J 6 bases short, with 20 bases between. CDR3 DNA sequence: TGCAGCGTTGAGGGGTGGAGGGATGGGTACGCTGAAGCTTTCTTT. This sequence encodes CSVEGWRDGYAEAFF. Based on the CDR3 plus reference TRBV29-1 and TRBJ1-1, the full variable domain is SAVISQKPSRDICQRGTSLTIQCQVDSQVTMMFWYRQQPGQSLTLIATANQGSEATYESGFVIDKFPISRPNLTFSTLTVSNMSPEDSSIYLCSVEGWRDGYAEAFFGQGTRLTVV.

This clone was recorded a few times. V gene TRBV28 combines with J gene TRBJ2-1, with a tentative D call TRBD1 (6 bases). V was clipped by 11 bases and J by 8 bases, with 16 bases between them. Germline values: CDR1 MDHEN, CDR2 SYDVKM. This CDR3 spans 12 amino acids. The DNA of the CDR3 is TGTGCCCACGGCAGGGGAAGCCATGAGCAGTTCTTC. This gives the protein CAHGRGSHEQFF.

Only a few counts were recorded for this clone. The gene calls are TRBV7-9 and TRBJ2-3; D gene unclear. The CDR3 length is 15 residues. V was trimmed by 2 bases and J by 5 bases, leaving 14 bases between them. CDR1 SEHNR and CDR2 FQNEAQ come from the germline V gene (reference sequence). For the CDR3, the DNA is TGTGCCAGCAGCTTACAGGCTCACCTGGGAGATACGCAGTATTTT. It is translated as CASSLQAHLGDTQYF.

This clone was observed a handful of times. The rearrangement links TRBV28 to TRBJ2-1, with D maybe TRBD2 (5 bases). The germline CDR1 and CDR2 sequences are MDHEN and SYDVKM. Trimming removed 4 bases from V and 4 bases from J, with 17 bases in between. The CDR3 is 16 amino acids. In DNA form, the CDR3 reads TGTGCCAGCAGTTACCACGGACTTACGCAATACAATGAGCAGTTCTTC. Protein: CASSYHGLTQYNEQFF.

The rearrangement joins TRBV5-1 to TRBJ1-2; 7 positions agree with TRBD1. This CDR3 region has 15 residues. V trimming: 4 bases; J trimming: 3 bases; junction bases outside the gene matches: 9. The germline V gene has CDR1 SGHRS and CDR2 YFSETQ. CDR3 in DNA: TGCGCCAGCAGCCTAGACAGGGTCCGCGACTATGGCTACACCTTC. The encoded protein is CASSLDRVRDYGYTF.

V usage is TRBV11-2 and J usage is TRBJ2-7, with 7 bases aligning to TRBD1. With 5 bases clipped from V and 3 bases from J, the junction kept 10 bases outside the gene matches. Germline-derived CDR1 and CDR2 are SGHAT and FQNNGV. CDR3 length: 15 residues. The CDR3 protein is CASSPRQGAYYEQYF. CDR3 coding DNA: TGTGCCAGCAGCCCCCGACAGGGCGCCTACTACGAGCAGTACTTC. The whole variable domain, remainder taken from reference TRBV11-2 and TRBJ2-7, is EAGVAQSPRYKIIEKRQSVAFWCNPISGHATLYWYQQILGQGPKLLIQFQNNGVVDDSQLPKDRFSAERLKGVDSTLKIQPAKLEDSAVYLCASSPRQGAYYEQYFGPGTRLTVT.

A few counts support this clone. V and J are TRBV19 and TRBJ2-3, with 9 bases aligning to TRBD2. The germline V gene encodes CDR1 LNHDA and CDR2 SQIVND (reference sequence). The CDR3 runs 13 residues. After removal of 6 bases from V and 4 bases from J, the junction contained 2 bases not matched to a gene. The CDR3, as DNA: TGTGCCAGTAGCGGGACTAGCTCAGATACGCAGTATTTT. It yields the protein CASSGTSSDTQYF. Full variable domain (rest looked up from reference TRBV19 and TRBJ2-3): DGGITQSPKYLFRKEGQNVTLSCEQNLNHDAMYWYRQDPGQGLRLIYYSQIVNDFQKGDIAEGYSVSREKKESFPLTVTSAQKNPTAFYLCASSGTSSDTQYFGPGTRLTVL.

This clone was seen only a few times. The rearrangement links TRBV5-1 to TRBJ2-3, with 7 positions matching TRBD2. This CDR3 has 16 amino acids. V lost 1 base to trimming and J lost 0 bases; unmatched junction nucleotides: 5. Germline CDR1 is SGHRS and CDR2 is YFSETQ. The CDR3 DNA reads TGCGCCAGCAGCTTGACTAATAGCGGGAGCACAGATACGCAGTATTTT. Residues: CASSLTNSGSTDTQYF.

V usage is TRBV25-1 and J usage is TRBJ2-3, with 11 bases fitting TRBD2. CDR1 and CDR2 (germline): MGHDK, SYGVNS. J was trimmed by 2 bases and V by 5 bases; bases with no gene match: 9. The CDR3 spans 17 residues. CDR3 sequence (DNA): TGTGCCAGCAGTCCCTCAGGACTAGCGGGTGTCACAGATACGCAGTATTTT. Translated, it gives CASSPSGLAGVTDTQYF.

This clone was found a few times. J is TRBJ2-3 and V is TRBV7-9; possibly TRBD2 for D (6 bases). Trimming took 2 bases from V and 1 from J, leaving 10 bases between them. The CDR3 contains 15 residues. Germline V gene sequence: CDR1 SEHNR, CDR2 FQNEAQ (reference sequence). The CDR3 DNA follows: TGTGCCAGCAGCTTAACGGGGGATGGCACAGATACGCAGTATTTT. Encoded protein: CASSLTGDGTDTQYF.

In this sample, this clone turned up a few times. The J gene is TRBJ2-3, the V gene TRBV5-1; 7 positions match TRBD2. The CDR3 has 16 amino acids. Germline lookup yields CDR1 SGHRS and CDR2 YFSETQ. With 1 base clipped from V and 3 bases from J, the junction kept 8 bases outside the gene matches. This chain's CDR3 is CASSLLASGATDTQYF. The DNA for the CDR3 is TGCGCCAGCAGCTTGTTAGCCAGCGGGGCGACAGATACGCAGTATTTT.

The chain combines TRBV5-1 with TRBJ2-2, with 11 bases matching TRBD1. Trimming at V came to 0 bases and at J to 6 bases, leaving 1 base not matched to a gene. The germline gives CDR1 SGHRS, CDR2 YFSETQ. CDR3 size: 15 residues. The CDR3, as DNA: TGCGCCAGCAGCTTGGAGGGACAGGGGGCCGGGGAGCTGTTTTTT. This sequence encodes CASSLEGQGAGELFF.